The rows below give T cell receptor beta chains drawn from one sample of a study of cytomegalovirus exposure and HLA in healthy donors. Here immunoSEQ multiplex PCR was the method, and the copy in TCRdb shows in-frame clones only, minus some. The top ten hold roughly 2.5% of the sample, which has about 170,000 clones, about 85% seen once. What was sequenced was PBMCs. The receptors were gathered from a man between 25 and 39 years old in good health and CMV-seropositive. Each CDR3 is given with its conserved first and last residue. The order of the fields is V gene, J gene, D gene, clone size, CDR3 protein, CDR3 DNA. The D gene is left open where the match is weak. Size tells how often a clone was seen (once, few, many) or the class of an expanded clone, and some rows leave it out.

TRBV7-6	TRBJ2-5	TRBD2	once	CASSSGTSGIMRETQYF	TGTGCCAGCAGCTCCGGGACTAGCGGGATCATGCGGGAGACCCAGTACTTC
TRBV30	TRBJ1-2	.	.	CAWTPLGGSYGYTF	TGTGCCTGGACGCCCCTCGGGGGGAGCTATGGCTACACCTTC
TRBV19	TRBJ2-7	TRBD2	.	CASNPGGAIYEQYF	TGTGCCAGTAACCCGGGGGGGGCCATCTACGAGCAGTACTTC
TRBV7-9	TRBJ2-7	TRBD1	.	CASSRTGSTYEQYF	TGTGCCAGCAGCCGGACAGGGAGTACCTACGAGCAGTACTTC
TRBV2	TRBJ1-2	.	.	CASTGSPVGYTF	TGTGCCAGCACCGGGTCCCCCGTGGGCTACACCTTC
TRBV6-5	TRBJ2-1	TRBD2	.	CASRVSGSSHNEQFF	TGTGCCAGCAGGGTGAGCGGGAGTTCCCACAATGAGCAGTTCTTC
TRBV5-1	TRBJ1-3	.	.	CASSLWAGGNTIYF	TGCGCCAGCAGCTTGTGGGCAGGAGGAAACACCATATATTTT
TRBV5-6	TRBJ2-3	.	.	CASSFGRGTDTQYF	TGTGCCAGCAGCTTCGGACGGGGGACAGATACGCAGTATTTT
TRBV29-1	TRBJ1-2	.	.	CSVGGAQDGYTF	TGCAGCGTTGGTGGGGCGCAGGATGGCTACACCTTC
TRBV7-9	TRBJ2-3	.	.	CSSSPGIDTQYF	TGTTCCAGCAGCCCCGGGATAGATACGCAGTATTTT
TRBV7-3	TRBJ2-1	.	.	CASSPTSSLSYNEQFF	TGTGCCAGCAGCCCAACTAGCTCCCTATCCTACAATGAGCAGTTCTTC
TRBV7-9	TRBJ1-1	TRBD1	.	CSSSGGQSMNTEAFF	TGTTCCAGCAGCGGGGGACAGTCCATGAACACTGAAGCTTTCTTT
TRBV29-1	TRBJ1-1	TRBD1	.	CSVADDRAPEAFF	TGCAGCGTTGCCGATGACAGGGCCCCTGAAGCTTTCTTT
TRBV9	TRBJ2-7	.	.	CASSVGGHSGGFNEQYF	TGTGCCAGCAGCGTAGGCGGCCACTCAGGGGGGTTCAACGAGCAGTACTTC
TRBV5-4	TRBJ2-2	TRBD2	.	CASSRAGGPLTGELFF	TGTGCCAGCAGCCGAGCGGGAGGGCCGTTGACCGGGGAGCTGTTTTTT
TRBV15	TRBJ2-1	.	.	CATSRDVGGYNEQFF	TGTGCCACCAGCAGAGATGTAGGGGGATACAATGAGCAGTTCTTC
TRBV7-9	TRBJ2-3	.	.	CASSLTGSTDTQYF	TGTGCCAGCAGCTTAACCGGGTCCACAGATACGCAGTATTTT
TRBV6-5	TRBJ1-6	.	once	CASKGGNSPLHF	TGTGCCAGCAAGGGGGGGAATTCACCCCTCCACTTT
TRBV30	TRBJ1-2	.	.	CAWSMKGLETGGYTF	TGTGCCTGGAGTATGAAGGGACTCGAAACGGGTGGCTACACCTTC
TRBV12-5	TRBJ2-1	TRBD2	.	CASGPLTSGVSNEQFF	TGTGCTAGTGGCCCCCTGACTAGCGGGGTATCGAATGAGCAGTTCTTC
TRBV9	TRBJ2-1	.	.	CASSEGKNSYNEQFF	TGTGCCAGCAGCGAGGGGAAGAACTCCTACAATGAGCAGTTCTTC
TRBV19	TRBJ1-2	.	once	CASSRGGANYGYTF	TGTGCCAGTAGTCGAGGAGGAGCTAACTATGGCTACACCTTC
TRBV7-8	TRBJ1-2	.	.	CASSLLGEGIYGYTF	TGTGCCAGCAGCTTATTGGGAGAGGGTATCTATGGCTACACCTTC
TRBV6-5	TRBJ2-5	.	.	CASSYGGPQETQYF	TGTGCCAGCAGTTACGGAGGGCCCCAAGAGACCCAGTACTTC
TRBV5-1	TRBJ1-4	.	few	CASSSDYNEKLFF	TGCGCCAGCAGCTCGGACTATAATGAAAAACTGTTTTTT
TRBV4-3	TRBJ1-3	.	.	CASSQGGGGNTIYF	TGCGCCAGCAGCCAAGGCGGAGGTGGAAACACCATATATTTT
TRBV7-8	TRBJ1-1	TRBD1	.	CASSSWTGENTEAFF	TGTGCCAGCAGCTCGTGGACAGGGGAGAACACTGAAGCTTTCTTT
TRBV6-5	TRBJ1-2	TRBD1	.	CASSQGGGYTF	TGTGCCAGCAGCCAGGGGGGTGGCTACACCTTC
TRBV19	TRBJ1-3	.	.	CASSMGNSGNTIYF	TGTGCCAGTAGTATGGGCAACTCTGGAAACACCATATATTTT
TRBV7-9	TRBJ2-1	TRBD2	.	CASSQLAGGPNEQFF	TGTGCCAGCAGCCAACTAGCGGGAGGGCCGAATGAGCAGTTCTTC
TRBV5-1	TRBJ1-1	.	.	CASSSFLGAEGTEAFF	TGCGCCAGCAGCTCGTTTCTCGGGGCGGAGGGCACTGAAGCTTTCTTT
TRBV27	TRBJ2-1	.	.	CASSGNYNEQFF	TGTGCCAGCAGCGGGAACTACAATGAGCAGTTCTTC
TRBV13	TRBJ2-1	TRBD1	.	CASSLDRTGQFF	TGTGCCAGCAGCTTAGACCGGACAGGTCAGTTCTTC
TRBV6-5	TRBJ1-1	.	.	CASSYLGEGTEAFF	TGTGCCAGCAGTTACCTAGGGGAGGGCACTGAAGCTTTCTTT
TRBV15	TRBJ2-3	TRBD1	many	CATSPRDRETDTQYF	TGTGCCACCAGCCCCCGGGACAGGGAAACAGATACGCAGTATTTT
TRBV18	TRBJ1-2	.	.	CASSPKLARLNYGYTF	TGTGCCAGCTCACCAAAGCTTGCGCGCCTCAACTATGGCTACACCTTC
TRBV7-9	TRBJ2-7	TRBD2	.	CASSLAGVAYEQYF	TGTGCCAGCAGCCTAGCGGGAGTGGCCTACGAGCAGTACTTC
TRBV7-9	TRBJ2-7	.	.	CSSRPTAAGEQYF	TGTTCCAGCAGACCGACCGCGGCCGGCGAGCAGTACTTC
TRBV5-4	TRBJ1-5	.	few	CASSLGAGDQHF	TGTGCCAGCAGCCTAGGGGCAGGGGACCAGCATTTT
TRBV29-1	TRBJ2-2	.	.	CSVEGQATGELFF	TGCAGCGTTGAAGGACAGGCCACCGGGGAGCTGTTTTTT